Given below is one T cell receptor beta chain in context. Assay: immunoSEQ multiplex PCR; the TCRdb copy retains only in-frame clones and omits some. The repertoire holds approximately 310,000 clones, with approximately 87% as singletons. The sample comes from a study of blood T cell repertoires in COVID-19. Study-level background: Donors in the United States, Italy and Spain gave samples during acute or convalescent COVID-19.

V lost 1 base, J lost 2 bases, and 10 bases lay in between. This CDR3 comprises 14 residues. CDR1 is SGHRS, CDR2 YFSETQ, per germline. The gene calls are TRBV5-1 and TRBJ2-7; D might be TRBD2 (5 bases). The TCR originated in a woman aged 45-59 years who had recovered from COVID-19. Material for sequencing was peripheral blood. The CDR3 sequence is CASSLSSGTYEQYF. CDR3 DNA sequence: TGCGCCAGCAGCTTGTCATCGGGGACCTACGAGCAGTACTTC.